The rows below give T cell receptor beta chains drawn from one sample of a study of T cell clonotyping in hematopoietic cell transplantation. The repertoire was sequenced with immunoSEQ multiplex PCR; TCRdb's copy has only in-frame clones and lacks some. The sample lists roughly 30,000 clones, about 93% occurring once. The sample here was peripheral blood mononuclear cells, taken before stem cell transplant. These receptors were collected from a middle-aged man with acute myeloid leukemia. Some clones in this sample may be carry-over from other donors' samples. CDR3s include the opening cysteine and the closing phenylalanine or tryptophan.

v_gene: TRBV27; CDR3aa: CASSYSGITAGEQYF
v_gene: TRBV28; CDR3aa: CASSRLGGAEETQYF
v_gene: TRBV30; CDR3aa: CAWSVWRDSGGDTQYF
v_gene: TRBV10-3; CDR3aa: CAISESLLRSGANVLTF
v_gene: TRBV19; CDR3aa: CASSGQGVNTEAFF
v_gene: TRBV5-1; CDR3aa: CASSFSPQETQYF
v_gene: TRBV30; CDR3aa: CAWSTDYEQYF
v_gene: TRBV4-3; CDR3aa: CASSQRTWNTEAFF
v_gene: TRBV5-4; CDR3aa: CASSSRSSYEQYF
v_gene: TRBV2; CDR3aa: CASKAPLPGQGSPGANVLTF
v_gene: TRBV2; CDR3aa: CASSVLLGANVLTF
v_gene: TRBV7-9; CDR3aa: CASSLPEYTGELFF
v_gene: TRBV9; CDR3aa: CASSGDRDGGYTF
v_gene: TRBV30; CDR3aa: CACDSPNQPQHF
v_gene: TRBV7-8; CDR3aa: CASSSGPLNEQYF
v_gene: TRBV11-2; CDR3aa: CASKESEDEKLFF
v_gene: TRBV4-1; CDR3aa: CASSQSSVPSTDTQYF
v_gene: TRBV10-3; CDR3aa: CAISLGSNGYTF
v_gene: TRBV29-1; CDR3aa: CSVERGGEETQYF
v_gene: TRBV6-5; CDR3aa: CASSYSPGAGANVLTF
v_gene: TRBV7-2; CDR3aa: CASSFERTQPQHF
v_gene: TRBV5-8; CDR3aa: CASSRLLAVTSSYNEQFF
v_gene: TRBV5-3; CDR3aa: CARSILSGSVYEQYF
v_gene: TRBV7-2; CDR3aa: CASSLVGTSGRAPYEQYF
v_gene: TRBV7-9; CDR3aa: CASSLSLPQETQYF
v_gene: TRBV30; CDR3aa: CAWSGGPVGPWGYTF